Below are 27 T cell receptor beta chains sequenced from a single sample in a study of blood T cell repertoires in COVID-19. Assay: immunoSEQ multiplex PCR; the TCRdb copy retains only in-frame clones and omits some. The sample consists of a few hundred thousand clones, approximately 88% of them appearing once. The sequenced sample consisted of PBMCs or T cells enriched from blood (not recorded which). These receptors were collected from a man between 18 and 35 years old with acute COVID-19.

The table lists this clone with a count of one. The genes are TRBV19 and TRBJ1-2; maybe TRBD1 (5 bases). With 5 bases removed from V and 2 bases from J, the gap between germline ends came to 9 bases. Germline V CDR1 and CDR2: LNHDA, SQIVND (reference sequence). CDR3 length: 13 residues. CDR3 amino acids: CASSLTENYGYTF. Here the CDR3 DNA reads TGTGCCAGTAGTCTGACAGAGAACTATGGCTACACCTTC.

The gene calls are TRBV19 and TRBJ2-5, with 14 bases that match TRBD2. Germline values: CDR1 LNHDA, CDR2 SQIVND (reference sequence). The V segment lost 5 bases and the J segment 7 bases; nucleotides outside the gene matches: 6. The CDR3 runs to 15 residues. The CDR3 spells CASSLGLAGVGTQYF. CDR3 nucleotide sequence: TGTGCCAGTAGTTTGGGACTAGCGGGAGTGGGGACCCAGTACTTC.

The genes are TRBV7-9 and TRBJ2-2; D ambiguous. The V end was cut by 4 bases, the J end by 1 base, with 10 bases between. CDR1 is SEHNR and CDR2 is FQNEAQ in the germline V gene (reference sequence). This CDR3 has 15 residues. CDR3 bases: TGTGCCAGCAGCTCGTACGCTAAGAACACCGGGGAGCTGTTTTTT. Translation: CASSSYAKNTGELFF.

J is TRBJ1-4 and V is TRBV11-3; D perhaps matches TRBD1 (5 bases). The V gene lost 5 bases and the J gene lost 3 bases, with 10 bases spanning the gap. The CDR3 spans 14 residues. In germline, CDR1 is SGHNT, CDR2 YENEEA. CDR3 bases: TGTGCCAGCAGCCTCTCAGGGTCTAATGAAAAACTGTTTTTT. Amino acids: CASSLSGSNEKLFF.

For this clone: Within the sample, other DNA sequences also encode this same CDR3. The V gene is TRBV5-1, the J gene TRBJ1-6; D is unresolved. The V and J ends lost 4 bases and 8 bases respectively, with 28 bases between them. The germline CDR1 and CDR2 sequences are SGHRS and YFSETQ. CDR3 length: 19 amino acids. The CDR3 region is CASSLVVGGGDPWDSPLHF. The CDR3 DNA follows: TGCGCCAGCAGCCTGGTGGTTGGAGGAGGAGACCCCTGGGATTCACCCCTCCACTTT.

This clone was seen once. The V and J genes are TRBV7-9 and TRBJ2-4, with D uncertain. Trimming took off 2 bases at V and 3 bases at J, with 11 bases between the two ends. The CDR3 has 15 amino acids. In germline, CDR1 is SEHNR, CDR2 FQNEAQ (reference sequence). This chain's CDR3 is CASSLSEMGKNIQYF. Here the CDR3 DNA reads TGTGCCAGCAGCTTATCGGAGATGGGCAAAAACATTCAGTACTTC.

The chain has TRBV30 and TRBJ2-1; TRBD2 agrees at 11 bases. Germline-derived CDR1 and CDR2 are GTSNPN and SVGIG (reference sequence). The CDR3 length is 21 residues. The trim removed 1 base at V and 5 bases at J, leaving 22 bases unmatched. The DNA for the CDR3 is TGTGCCTGGAGTGGTTTCCCGATTGGCCTTAGCGGGAGGGCCGGAGACAATGAGCAGTTCTTC. This gives the protein CAWSGFPIGLSGRAGDNEQFF.

The chain carries TRBV28 and TRBJ1-2; no definite D call. V lost 2 bases to trimming and J lost 1 base, with 17 bases between them. The CDR3 has 17 amino acids. Germline CDR1 and CDR2: MDHEN and SYDVKM. The CDR3 loop reads CASSLTFKREINYGYTF. CDR3 in DNA: TGTGCCAGCAGTTTAACATTTAAACGGGAAATTAACTATGGCTACACCTTC.

V is TRBV19 and J is TRBJ2-6; tentative D call: TRBD2 (6 bases). V dropped 3 bases and J dropped 2 bases, with 20 bases sitting between them. The CDR3 totals 19 residues. CDR1 is LNHDA, CDR2 SQIVND, per germline (reference sequence). The CDR3 nucleotides are TGTGCCAGTAGTATCGTCGGGGGAATATTGATGGCTGGGGCCAACGTCCTGACTTTC. Protein sequence: CASSIVGGILMAGANVLTF.

The chain joins TRBV18 to TRBJ2-7; possible D gene TRBD2, 5 bases. Germline loops: CDR1 KGHSH, CDR2 LQKENI. This CDR3 has 14 amino acids. V gave up 3 bases and J gave up 5 bases, with 14 bases separating them. In DNA, the CDR3 is TGTGCCAGCTCACCGTTAGCGAATCCCAACGAGCAGTACTTC. Residues: CASSPLANPNEQYF.

This chain connects TRBV19 to TRBJ2-1; 9 bases are shared with TRBD2. Trimming took 4 bases from V and 6 from J; bases not matched to a gene: 1. CDR1 is LNHDA, CDR2 SQIVND, per germline (reference sequence). The CDR3 has 13 residues. In DNA form, the CDR3 reads TGTGCCAGTAGTAAGGGACTAGCCAATGAGCAGTTCTTC. Its translation is CASSKGLANEQFF.

The chain has TRBV15 and TRBJ1-5; 8 nucleotides match TRBD1. With 0 bases clipped from V and 6 bases from J, the junction kept 7 bases outside the gene matches. Germline loops: CDR1 LNHNV, CDR2 YYDKDF (reference sequence). This CDR3 is 16 amino acids long. This CDR3 reads CATSRDWTGPGQPQHF. The CDR3, as DNA: TGTGCCACCAGCAGAGATTGGACAGGGCCGGGTCAGCCCCAGCATTTT.

The chain recombines TRBV18 with TRBJ2-1; 7 nucleotides match TRBD1. With 4 bases clipped from V and 8 bases from J, the junction kept 2 bases outside the gene matches. This CDR3 is 12 amino acids long. Germline-derived CDR1 and CDR2 are KGHSH and LQKENI. CDR3 nucleotide sequence: TGTGCCAGCTCACAGGGGGCCGATGAGCAGTTCTTC. As protein: CASSQGADEQFF.

The genes are TRBV5-8 and TRBJ2-3; D may be TRBD1 (8 bases). Trimming shortened V by 0 bases and J by 1 base, and 12 bases separated the two germline ends. The CDR3 is 16 residues long. Germline CDR1 SGHTS, CDR2 YDEGEE. The CDR3 nucleotides read TGTGCCAGCAGCTTGGGCGGGGGACAGGGCACAGATACGCAGTATTTT. This gives the protein CASSLGGGQGTDTQYF.

This clone was counted a single time. This chain joins TRBV18 and TRBJ1-5; TRBD1 matches 9 bases. J was trimmed by 2 bases and V by 3 bases; bases with no gene match: 5. Germline CDR1 is KGHSH and CDR2 is LQKENI. The CDR3 consists of 16 residues. In nucleotides, the CDR3 is TGTGCCAGCTCACCCACAGGGGGCGAGGGCAATCAGCCCCAGCATTTT. This translates into CASSPTGGEGNQPQHF.

V is TRBV19 and J is TRBJ2-1; D might be TRBD2 (6 bases). Per the germline V gene, CDR1 is LNHDA and CDR2 is SQIVND (reference sequence). The CDR3 has 15 residues. V lost 3 bases and J 1 base, leaving 10 bases between the germline ends. DNA for the CDR3: TGTGCCAGTAGTATCTTCGCGGGATCCTACAATGAGCAGTTCTTC. It encodes CASSIFAGSYNEQFF.

This chain links TRBV24-1 with TRBJ2-3; 8 bases match TRBD1. The CDR3 consists of 17 residues. CDR1 and CDR2 from the germline V gene are KGHDR and SFDVKD. With 3 bases clipped from V and 3 bases from J, the junction kept 10 bases outside the gene matches. Here the CDR3 DNA reads TGTGCCACCAGTGATCAAACGGACAGGGTCCCTACAGATACGCAGTATTTT. Encoded protein: CATSDQTDRVPTDTQYF.

This rearrangement joins TRBV4-1 to TRBJ1-2, with D maybe TRBD1 (5 bases). The length of the CDR3 is 14 residues. Germline V gene lookup returns CDR1 MGHRA and CDR2 YSYEKL. The V end was cut by 4 bases, the J end by 8 bases, with 17 bases between. The CDR3 reads CASSPAGGEKGYTF. The CDR3 DNA reads as TGCGCCAGCAGCCCAGCCGGGGGGGAGAAGGGCTACACCTTC.

The chain recombines TRBV28 with TRBJ1-4; TRBD1 matches 9 bases. The CDR3 totals 16 residues. CDR1 MDHEN and CDR2 SYDVKM come from the germline V gene. J lost 3 bases, V lost 6 bases, and 8 bases had no gene match. The CDR3 coding sequence is TGTGCCAGCAGCGGGACAGGGAGGGGTGCTAATGAAAAACTGTTTTTT. This sequence encodes CASSGTGRGANEKLFF.

This clone showed up just once. The DNA for the CDR3 is TGCGCCAGCAGCCATGAGACTAGCGGGGGGACCCCTACGCAGTATTTT. This encodes CASSHETSGGTPTQYF. The chain joins TRBV4-1 to TRBJ2-3, with 13 bases lining up with TRBD2. This CDR3 region has 16 residues. CDR1 and CDR2 (germline): MGHRA, YSYEKL. J gave up 8 bases and V 3 bases, and 8 bases lay outside the gene matches.

The chain carries TRBV5-1 and TRBJ1-5, with 7 bases aligning to TRBD1. Unmatched junction bases numbered 1, after V lost 0 bases and J lost 1 base. Germline loops: CDR1 SGHRS, CDR2 YFSETQ. This CDR3 has 15 residues. The CDR3 DNA sequence: TGCGCCAGCAGCTTGGACAGGGGAAGCAATCAGCCCCAGCATTTT. This gives the protein CASSLDRGSNQPQHF.

This chain links TRBV19 with TRBJ1-1, with 10 bases lining up with TRBD1. The ends lost 5 bases at V and 9 bases at J; junction bases unmatched: 6. Per germline, CDR1 LNHDA and CDR2 SQIVND (reference sequence). This CDR3 has 13 residues. CDR3 loop: CASSEGQGSKAFF. In DNA form, the CDR3 reads TGTGCCAGTAGTGAGGGACAGGGGTCTAAAGCTTTCTTT.

This chain joins TRBV29-1 and TRBJ2-2, with D perhaps TRBD1 (6 bases). This CDR3 region has 12 residues. V shed 3 bases and J shed 7 bases, with 9 bases lying between them. Germline CDR1 and CDR2: SQVTM and ANQGSEA. CDR3 protein: CSVEGAGGELFF. The CDR3 DNA sequence: TGCAGCGTTGAGGGGGCCGGCGGGGAGCTGTTTTTT.

CDR3 amino acids: CASSFQGNEKLFF. CDR3 in DNA: TGTGCCAGCAGTTTCCAGGGTAATGAAAAACTGTTTTTT. The chain employs TRBV28 and TRBJ1-4, with a tentative D call TRBD1 (5 bases). The CDR3 is 13 residues long. Germline V gives CDR1 MDHEN, CDR2 SYDVKM. The V gene lost 3 bases and the J gene lost 4 bases, with 6 bases spanning the gap.

The CDR3 coding sequence is TGTGCCAGCAGCGCAGCTCCCCAGACAGGGGGCGGTGGCTACACCTTC. It encodes CASSAAPQTGGGGYTF. This chain joins TRBV9 and TRBJ1-2, with TRBD1 matching over 10 bases. Germline lookup yields CDR1 SGDLS and CDR2 YYNGEE. J gave up 7 bases and V 3 bases, and 12 bases lay outside the gene matches. This CDR3 is 16 amino acids long.

The V gene is TRBV5-1, the J gene TRBJ1-1; no clear D gene. The V and J ends lost 3 bases and 0 bases respectively, with 9 bases between them. Germline lookup yields CDR1 SGHRS and CDR2 YFSETQ. This CDR3 spans 14 amino acids. Here the CDR3 DNA reads TGCGCCAGCAGCTCCACAGTGATGAACACTGAAGCTTTCTTT. This codes for CASSSTVMNTEAFF.

A few counts support this clone. The chain joins TRBV25-1 to TRBJ2-7; 13 bases match TRBD2. CDR1 and CDR2 from the germline V gene are MGHDK and SYGVNS. The V segment lost 4 bases and the J segment 4 bases; nucleotides outside the gene matches: 4. The CDR3 is 15 amino acids. The CDR3 bases are TGTGCCAGCAGTGGGACTAGCGGGAGATTTTACGAGCAGTACTTC. It yields the protein CASSGTSGRFYEQYF.